These 13 T cell receptor beta chains were all obtained from the same sample, sequenced in a study of T-cell reconstitution after alpha-beta-depleted transplantation in children (dated by TCRdb to about 2016). The treatment or condition label here, explained by the study, means: allogeneic hematopoietic cell transplantation with graft depleted of TCRalphabeta T cells and CD19 B cells. Library generation was performed with PCR. This sample was sequenced with an Illumina HiSeq 2500. TCR library preparation used molecular barcoding, with unique molecular identifiers applied to normalize quantification of the TCRbeta repertoire. TCRdb handled the public reads itself, with Q25 trimming in fastp and clone calling in MiXCR, and kept productive beta chains. Entries that share a CDR3 protein sequence are merged under the most common genes and DNA. This sample is represented by 700,000 or so distinct CDR3 sequences; about 12% of them were singletons. The ten largest account for 0.79% of the sample.

The source material was PBMCs, sampled before TCRalphabeta/CD19-depleted stem cell transplant. Every receptor here comes from a girl between 2 and 10 years old with congenital amegakaryocytic thrombocytopenia, due to receive a stem cell transplant.

The rearrangement joins TRBV20-1 to TRBJ2-5; maybe TRBD2 (5 bases). The CDR3 loop spans 11 amino acids. Looked up from germline, CDR1 is DFQATT and CDR2 is SNEGSKA (reference sequence). The CDR3 region has the DNA TGCCTAGTTGAGGGCAGAGAGACCCAGTACTTC. Encoded protein: CLVEGRETQYF.

This clonotype was counted between two and nine times. This chain links TRBV5-1 with TRBJ2-1; D is ambiguous. Germline assignment: CDR1 SGHRS and CDR2 YFSETQ. Trimming shortened V by 0 bases and J by 6 bases, and 13 bases separated the two germline ends. CDR3 size: 15 residues. The CDR3 region has the DNA TGCGCCAGCAGCTTGGTGACGGTGACGGGCAATGAGCAGTTCTTC. Translating it yields CASSLVTVTGNEQFF.

The chain's CDR3 is CSAINGIGHPNEKLFF. The DNA of the CDR3 is TGCAGTGCTATTAACGGGATAGGACACCCTAATGAAAAACTGTTTTTT. This chain joins TRBV20-1 and TRBJ1-4; D may be TRBD1 (5 bases). Germline V gene lookup returns CDR1 DFQATT and CDR2 SNEGSKA (reference sequence). V gave up 4 bases and J gave up 3 bases, with 18 bases separating them. The CDR3 has 16 amino acids.

For this clonotype: One end of the junction is discordant with germline, which a read error may explain. The chain is built from TRBV7-3 and TRBJ2-1; 9 nucleotides match TRBD2. The CDR3 contains 15 residues. The germline V gene has CDR1 SGHTA and CDR2 FQGTGA. The CDR3 DNA sequence: TGTGCCACCAGCTCGGGGACTAGCCCCTACAATGAGCAGTTCTTC. Its translation is CATSSGTSPYNEQFF. The whole variable domain, filled in from reference TRBV7-3 and TRBJ2-1, reads GAGVSQTPSNKVTEKGKYVELRCDPISGHTALYWYRQSLGQGPEFLIYFQGTGAADDSGLPNDRFFAVRPEGSVSTLKIQRTERGDSAVYLCATSSGTSPYNEQFFGPGTRLTVL.

A few counts support this clonotype. The chain combines TRBV2 with TRBJ2-1; 7 positions agree with TRBD1. The CDR3 is made up of 17 amino acids. The germline gives CDR1 SNHLY, CDR2 FYNNEI. Germline trimming cut 5 bases from V and 4 bases from J; bases unmatched to any gene: 14. The CDR3 nucleotides read TGTGCCAGCAGTTTCCACCTCCGGACAGGAGAATACAATGAGCAGTTCTTC. It yields the protein CASSFHLRTGEYNEQFF.

In this sample, this clonotype turned up many times. V and J are TRBV20-1 and TRBJ2-1, with TRBD2 matching over 10 bases. Germline V gives CDR1 DFQATT, CDR2 SNEGSKA (reference sequence). The J segment lost 4 bases and the V segment lost 3 bases, leaving 3 bases of the junction unmatched. The CDR3 loop spans 14 amino acids. The CDR3 DNA follows: TGCAGTGCTAGCTTACTAGCGGGATACAATGAGCAGTTCTTC. It specifies CSASLLAGYNEQFF.

The chain combines TRBV7-9 with TRBJ2-7; 11 bases align to TRBD2. V trimming: 5 bases; J trimming: 9 bases; junction bases outside the gene matches: 18. Looked up from germline, CDR1 is SEHNR and CDR2 is FQNEAQ (reference sequence). This CDR3 is built from 17 residues. The CDR3 nucleotides read TGTGCCAGCAGCGCCCACGGCCTACTAGCGGGAGCTAAGGCGCAGTACTTC. Translation: CASSAHGLLAGAKAQYF.

This clonotype was counted at least ten times. The J gene is TRBJ2-3, the V gene TRBV7-9; tentatively, D is TRBD1 or TRBD2 (5 bases each). This CDR3 has 17 residues. The ends were cut back, 5 bases at V and 1 base at J, with 19 bases in the middle. CDR1 is SEHNR, CDR2 FQNEAQ, per germline (reference sequence). As DNA, the CDR3 is TGTGCCAGCAGCATCCGGGACCAACCCCAAGGCACAGATACGCAGTATTTT. Protein product: CASSIRDQPQGTDTQYF.

In its sample, this clonotype was seen many times. The chain couples TRBV12-3 or TRBV12-4 to TRBJ2-4; D is possibly TRBD1 (6 bases). CDR3 length equals 13 residues. Trimming left V 5 bases short and J 6 bases short, with 11 bases between. CDR3 region: CASSTGPGNIQYF. Written as DNA, the CDR3 is TGTGCCAGCAGTACAGGGCCGGGAAACATTCAGTACTTC.

This clonotype came up a few times. The chain employs TRBV5-1 and TRBJ2-2; TRBD1 agrees at 11 bases. V lost 4 bases to trimming and J lost 6 bases; unmatched junction nucleotides: 8. Germline V CDR1 and CDR2: SGHRS, YFSETQ. The CDR3 is made up of 16 amino acids. CDR3 loop: CASSHAGTGGSGELFF. CDR3 nucleotide sequence: TGCGCCAGCAGCCACGCCGGGACAGGGGGATCCGGGGAGCTGTTTTTT.

This clonotype was found a few times. The V call is TRBV10-3, the J call TRBJ2-1, with 11 bases matching TRBD2. Looked up from germline, CDR1 is ENHRY and CDR2 is SYGVKD. V lost 5 bases and J lost 2; bases outside the gene matches: 8. The CDR3 is 17 residues long. The CDR3 reads CAISTIVAGGAYNEQFF. The DNA of the CDR3 is TGTGCCATCAGTACCATAGTAGCGGGAGGGGCCTACAATGAGCAGTTCTTC.

Turning to this clonotype: Since a much larger clone is just one base distant, this may be a read error. The J gene is TRBJ2-5, the V gene TRBV7-9, with 11 bases aligning to TRBD2. The CDR3 totals 15 residues. The V segment lost 5 bases and the J segment 1 base; nucleotides outside the gene matches: 3. In germline, CDR1 is SEHNR, CDR2 FQNEAQ (reference sequence). This CDR3 reads CASSTGTSGQETQYF. The CDR3 DNA is TGTGCCAGCAGCACGGGGACTAGCGGCCAAGAGACCCAGTACTTC.

The rearrangement joins TRBV20-1 to TRBJ2-3, with 10 bases fitting TRBD2. V lost 6 bases, J lost 3 bases, and 12 bases stayed unmatched. This CDR3 has 16 residues. In germline, CDR1 is DFQATT, CDR2 SNEGSKA (reference sequence). CDR3 region: CSATLGLAGATDTQYF. The CDR3 nucleotides read TGCAGTGCGACCCTGGGGCTAGCGGGAGCAACAGATACGCAGTATTTT.